This TCR beta chain was captured in a study of T cells in Graves' hyperthyroidism and ophthalmopathy. From RNA transcripts, TCR beta CDR3 regions were amplified. Carried out on the TCR CDR3, a first-round RT-PCR used the HTBI primer set. TCRdb redid the calling of the multiplex PCR reads with MiXCR, one entry per CDR3 protein. Of roughly 250,000 distinct CDR3 sequences in the sample, about 14% were seen once. The V and J ends lost 3 bases and 3 bases, in that order; junction bases with no gene match: 6. Germline V lookup: CDR1 WNHNN, CDR2 SYGVQD (reference sequence). This CDR3 region has 15 residues. The TCR comes from a woman aged 40 to 50 with Graves' hyperthyroidism that later progressed to Graves' ophthalmopathy. V is TRBV10-1 and J is TRBJ1-1; 8 bases agree with TRBD1. Sequenced input: blood. The CDR3: CASSEEGQGHTEAFF. The DNA of the CDR3 is TGCGCCAGCAGTGAAGAAGGACAGGGTCACACTGAAGCTTTCTTT.